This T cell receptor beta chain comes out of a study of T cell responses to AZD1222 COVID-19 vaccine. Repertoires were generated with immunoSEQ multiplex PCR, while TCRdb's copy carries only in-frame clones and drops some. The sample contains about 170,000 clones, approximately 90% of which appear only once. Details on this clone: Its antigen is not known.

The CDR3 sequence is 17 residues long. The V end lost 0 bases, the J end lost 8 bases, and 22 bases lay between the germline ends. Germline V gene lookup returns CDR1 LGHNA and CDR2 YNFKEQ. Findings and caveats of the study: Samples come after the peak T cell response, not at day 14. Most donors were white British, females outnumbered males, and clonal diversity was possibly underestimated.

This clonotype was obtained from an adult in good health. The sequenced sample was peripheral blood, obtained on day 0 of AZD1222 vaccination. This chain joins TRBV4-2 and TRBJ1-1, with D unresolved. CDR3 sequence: CASSQDLEGPKAVEAFF. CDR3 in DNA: TGTGCCAGCAGCCAAGATCTGGAAGGGCCGAAGGCGGTGGAAGCTTTCTTT.